This T cell receptor (beta chain) emerged from a study of early T cells in non-severe SARS-CoV-2 infection. Across the study: Sequencing targeted bulk RNA from unsorted whole blood, leaving chains unpaired.

Molecules of cDNA were individually given unique molecular identifiers that were attached to them. Using its own MiXCR run on the 5' RACE reads, TCRdb lists one record per CDR3 protein. This repertoire shows tens of thousands of distinct CDR3 sequences, about 3% found once; its top ten account for approximately 0.71%. This clonotype was seen many times. V was trimmed by 6 bases and J by 1 base, leaving 12 bases between them. The CDR3 has 15 residues. CDR1 MNHNS and CDR2 SASEGT come from the germline V gene. This chain connects TRBV6-1 to TRBJ1-4; weak D call: TRBD1 (6 bases). The clonotype originates from an adult who was a healthcare worker with PCR-confirmed SARS-CoV-2 infection or an uninfected control (not recorded which). The sequenced material came from whole blood. CDR3 nucleotide sequence: TGTGCCAGCAGCCTAACAGGGCTAACTAATGAAAAACTGTTTTTT. Translating it yields CASSLTGLTNEKLFF.